This T cell receptor beta chain was identified during a study of T-cell reconstitution after alpha-beta-depleted transplantation in children. This CDR3 comprises 15 residues. Trimming took off 5 bases at V and 1 base at J, with 15 bases between the two ends. Looked up from germline, CDR1 is SEHNR and CDR2 is FQNEAQ (reference sequence). Molecular barcoding with unique molecular identifiers was used for the TCRbeta library. TCRdb re-analysed the PCR reads in MiXCR, keeping a single row per CDR3 protein. The sample includes 170,000 or so distinct CDR3 sequences, less than 8% seen only once; the top ten take 3% to 3.5%. This clonotype was observed many times.

The sequence was obtained from a human donor who donated a stem cell graft to a child with Wiskott-Aldrich syndrome. The input for sequencing was PBMCs from the stem cell graft donor, taken from the stem cell graft. The chain combines TRBV7-9 with TRBJ2-7; D gene unclear. The CDR3 is CASSPQRSTSYEQYF. The CDR3 coding sequence is TGTGCCAGCAGCCCACAGAGATCCACGTCCTACGAGCAGTACTTC.